The 2 T cell receptor beta chains below were found in one sample sequenced in a study of shared clonotypes between healthy human individuals. Assay: immunoSEQ multiplex PCR; the TCRdb copy retains only in-frame clones and omits some. The sample records over 1.4 million clones, around 97% being singletons. Sequencing was done on a sample of naive CD4+ T cells sorted from blood. Subset defined: CD45RA+ positively selected. Receptor source: a man younger than 40 in good health.

This chain links TRBV5-1 with TRBJ2-2; TRBD1 matches at 7 bases. Germline CDR1 is SGHRS and CDR2 is YFSETQ. CDR3 length: 16 amino acids. V trimming: 4 bases; J trimming: 6 bases; junction bases outside the gene matches: 12. CDR3 in DNA: TGCGCCAGCAGCCCGAGGGGGCTAAGGGTTGCCGGGGAGCTGTTTTTT. As protein: CASSPRGLRVAGELFF.

Concerning this clone itself: Germline is not matched at one junction end, which may reflect a read error. This sequence joins TRBV7-7 and TRBJ2-1; the match to TRBD2 covers 8 bases. The CDR3 spans 14 residues. Per germline, CDR1 SSHAT and CDR2 FNYEAQ (reference sequence). The CDR3 reads CASSLASSGSEQFF. In DNA, the CDR3 is TGTGCTAGCAGCTTAGCCTCAAGCGGGAGTGAGCAGTTCTTC.